Sequencing of this TCR beta chain was carried out in a study of PD-1 blockade in classical Hodgkin lymphoma. Study results and caveats: Sources of repertoire differences remain undefined, possibly disease activity or prior therapy. While CD8+ TCR diversity did not rise significantly by C4D1, CD4+ TCR diversity did. For complete responders, baseline diversity was comparable to that of newly diagnosed patients.

Regarding this clone: Antigen specificity is unknown.

This sample's time point: cycle 4 day 1 (C4D1), after less than 7 weeks of nivolumab. Every patient was affected by relapse after autologous stem cell transplantation, while exposure to brentuximab vedotin was not uniform. Sequencing used immunoSEQ multiplex PCR; TCRdb keeps in-frame clones, though not all of them. This repertoire shows roughly 42,000 clones, approximately 67% found once; its top ten account for approximately 2.5%. The material sequenced was peripheral blood mononuclear cells (PBMCs), taken before the fourth cycle of nivolumab. The sequence came from a human donor with classical Hodgkin lymphoma.

The CDR3 DNA follows: TGTGCCAGCAGCTTAGCCCTCGTTGGTAGCGGGGGGGTTGACACAGATACGCAGTATTTT. This sequence encodes CASSLALVGSGGVDTDTQYF. This chain connects TRBV7-2 to TRBJ2-3; 11 bases fit TRBD2. The CDR3 totals 20 residues. Germline loops: CDR1 SGHTA, CDR2 FQGNSA. J lost 2 bases, V lost 0 bases, and 13 bases had no gene match.